Listed below are T cell receptor beta chains from one sample, sequenced in a study of blood T cell repertoires in COVID-19. The table came from immunoSEQ multiplex PCR; TCRdb's copy has only in-frame clones and leaves some out. The table records 99,000 or so clones, more than 70% of them present only once. The specimen sequenced was peripheral blood. Receptor source: a woman aged 55-75 years in a cohort sampled during active or convalescent COVID-19. Both conserved end residues are part of each CDR3. Clone size appears in some rows only: once, few, many, or a class for an expanded clone.

TRBV7-3	NA	TRBJ2-7	13	CASSLMGGYEQYF
TRBV3-1/TRBV3-2	NA	TRBJ2-3	15	CASSPNSGKTDTQYF
TRBV2	NA	TRBJ1-3	15	CASTQPGQGGNTIYF
TRBV11-2	NA	TRBJ1-2	16	CASSLSRGPLLYGYTF
TRBV7-3	NA	TRBJ2-1	13	CASSYVGGNLQFF
TRBV4-2	few	TRBJ2-2	15	CASSQPGATTGELFF
TRBV19	NA	TRBJ2-5	15	CASSIGGTGQETQYF
TRBV9	NA	TRBJ2-7	14	CASSFSDRDNEQYF
TRBV2	few	TRBJ1-6	14	CASAGQGANSPLHF
TRBV6-1	NA	TRBJ1-5	17	CASSEGGSGTRNQPQHF
TRBV2	NA	TRBJ1-2	14	CASTRQFTNYGYTF
TRBV10-3	NA	TRBJ2-1	15	CAIRRDLSSYNEQFF
TRBV7-8	NA	TRBJ1-1	15	CASSNRDRASTEAFF
TRBV19	NA	TRBJ2-7	14	CASSTTLDSYEQYF
TRBV9	NA	TRBJ2-5	15	CASSPGTSGRETQYF